This T cell receptor (beta chain) was retrieved from a study of early T cells in non-severe SARS-CoV-2 infection. With respect to this clonotype: Its target is not known.

The CDR3 spans 13 residues. Trimming took 3 bases from V and 7 from J; bases not matched to a gene: 5. Germline V gene data show CDR1 as SNHLY and CDR2 as FYNNEI. Whole-study results and caveats: Matches to VDJdb favored anti-spike CD8 responses and missed private and CD4 specificities.

The TCR library protocol was used to attach unique molecular identifiers. These identifiers were attached to individual cDNA molecules. TCRdb re-called the 5' RACE reads through MiXCR, storing one row per CDR3 protein. The sample gives under 30,000 distinct CDR3 sequences, roughly 5.7% of which show up once; approximately 25% is in the top ten. The sequence was collected from an adult who was a healthcare worker with PCR-confirmed SARS-CoV-2 infection or an uninfected control (not recorded which). V gene TRBV2 combines with J gene TRBJ2-7, with 8 bases fitting TRBD1. Input material: whole blood. The CDR3: CASSDRGLGEQYF. The CDR3 DNA reads TGTGCCAGCAGTGACAGGGGGCTTGGGGAGCAGTACTTC.